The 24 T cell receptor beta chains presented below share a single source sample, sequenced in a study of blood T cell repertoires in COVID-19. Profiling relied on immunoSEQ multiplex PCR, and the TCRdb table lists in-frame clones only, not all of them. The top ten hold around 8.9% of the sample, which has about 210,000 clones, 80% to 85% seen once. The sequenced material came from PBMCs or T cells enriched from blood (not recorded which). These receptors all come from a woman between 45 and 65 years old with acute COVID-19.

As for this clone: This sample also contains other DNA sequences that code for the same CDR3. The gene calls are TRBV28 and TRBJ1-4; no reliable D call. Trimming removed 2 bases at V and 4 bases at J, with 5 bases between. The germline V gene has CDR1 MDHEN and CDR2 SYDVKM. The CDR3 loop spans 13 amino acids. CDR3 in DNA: TGTGCCAGCAGTTTACCTCGTAATGAAAAACTGTTTTTT. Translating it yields CASSLPRNEKLFF.

CDR3 protein: CAWSAGTASYEQYF. The CDR3 bases are TGTGCCTGGAGCGCCGGGACAGCCTCCTACGAGCAGTACTTC. The rearrangement links TRBV30 to TRBJ2-7; 7 positions match TRBD1. J was trimmed by 0 bases and V by 3 bases; bases with no gene match: 5. The length of the CDR3 is 14 residues. CDR1 GTSNPN and CDR2 SVGIG come from the germline V gene (reference sequence).

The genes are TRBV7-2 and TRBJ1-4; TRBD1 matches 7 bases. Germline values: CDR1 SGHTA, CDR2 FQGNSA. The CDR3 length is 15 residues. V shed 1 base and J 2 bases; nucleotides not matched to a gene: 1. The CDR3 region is CASSLEGGTNEKLFF. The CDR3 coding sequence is TGTGCCAGCAGCTTAGAAGGGGGCACTAATGAAAAACTGTTTTTT.

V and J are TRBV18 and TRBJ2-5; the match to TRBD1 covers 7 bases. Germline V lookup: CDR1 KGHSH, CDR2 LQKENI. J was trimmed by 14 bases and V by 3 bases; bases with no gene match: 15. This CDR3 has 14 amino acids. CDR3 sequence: CASSPTGPGDREYF. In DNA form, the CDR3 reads TGTGCCAGCTCACCTACCGGACCCGGGGACAGAGAATACTTC. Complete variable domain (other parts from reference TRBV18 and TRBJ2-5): NAGVMQNPRHLVRRRGQEARLRCSPMKGHSHVYWYRQLPEEGLKFMVYLQKENIIDESGMPKERFSAEFPKEGPSILRIQQVVRGDSAAYFCASSPTGPGDREYFGPGTRLLVL.

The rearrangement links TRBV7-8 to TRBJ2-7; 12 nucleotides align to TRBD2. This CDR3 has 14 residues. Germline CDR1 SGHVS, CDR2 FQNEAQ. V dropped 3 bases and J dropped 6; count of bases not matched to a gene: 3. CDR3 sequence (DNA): TGTGCCAGCAGCTTTTTGGGACTAGCGGGCGAGCAGTACTTC. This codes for CASSFLGLAGEQYF.

The CDR3 region is CASSLDIGNQPQHF. The CDR3 nucleotides read TGTGCCAGCAGCCTGGACATTGGCAATCAGCCCCAGCATTTT. The gene calls are TRBV3-1 (or the pseudogene TRBV3-2) and TRBJ1-5; a possible D gene is TRBD1 (5 bases). Germline loops: CDR1 LGHDT, CDR2 YNNKEL (reference sequence). There are 14 residues in the CDR3. V was cut by 4 bases and J by 2 bases, with 9 bases left in between.

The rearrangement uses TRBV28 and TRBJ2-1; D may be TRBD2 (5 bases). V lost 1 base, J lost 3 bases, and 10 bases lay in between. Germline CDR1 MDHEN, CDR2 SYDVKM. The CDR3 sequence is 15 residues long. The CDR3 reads CASSLSGGLYNEQFF. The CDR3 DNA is TGTGCCAGCAGTTTATCAGGAGGACTCTACAATGAGCAGTTCTTC.

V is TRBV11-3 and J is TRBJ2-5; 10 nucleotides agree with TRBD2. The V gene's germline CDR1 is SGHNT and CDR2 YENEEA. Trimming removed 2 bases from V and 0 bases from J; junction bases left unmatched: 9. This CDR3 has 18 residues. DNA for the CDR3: TGTGCCAGCAGCTTACCAGCCCCGCTAGCGGGGGACCAAGAGACCCAGTACTTC. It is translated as CASSLPAPLAGDQETQYF.

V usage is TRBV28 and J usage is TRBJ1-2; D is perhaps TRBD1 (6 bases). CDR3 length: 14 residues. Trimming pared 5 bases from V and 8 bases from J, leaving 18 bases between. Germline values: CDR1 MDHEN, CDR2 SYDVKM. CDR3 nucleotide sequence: TGTGCCAGCAGTGGGGCTGACAGGACTGGAGGCTACACCTTC. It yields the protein CASSGADRTGGYTF.

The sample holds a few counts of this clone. CDR3 DNA: TGTGCCAGCAGCCTACCGAGGGTTGGCCAGCCCCAGCATTTT. This codes for CASSLPRVGQPQHF. The genes are TRBV7-8 and TRBJ1-5; D ambiguous. CDR3 length: 14 residues. Trimming stripped 5 bases from V and 7 bases from J, with 15 bases between. CDR1 SGHVS and CDR2 FQNEAQ come from the germline V gene.

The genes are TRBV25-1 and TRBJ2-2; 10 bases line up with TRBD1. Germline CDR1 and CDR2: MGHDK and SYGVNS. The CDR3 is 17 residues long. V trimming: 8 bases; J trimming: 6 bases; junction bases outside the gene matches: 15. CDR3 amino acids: CASATKPGTGVPGELFF. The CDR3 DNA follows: TGTGCCAGCGCAACTAAACCCGGGACAGGGGTTCCCGGGGAGCTGTTTTTT.

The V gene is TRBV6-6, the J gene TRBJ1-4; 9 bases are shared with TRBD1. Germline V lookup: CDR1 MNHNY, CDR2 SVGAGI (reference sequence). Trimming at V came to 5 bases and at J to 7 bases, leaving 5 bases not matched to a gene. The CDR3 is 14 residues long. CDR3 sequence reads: CASSKGQGVEKLFF. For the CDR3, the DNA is TGTGCCAGCAGTAAGGGACAGGGTGTTGAAAAACTGTTTTTT.

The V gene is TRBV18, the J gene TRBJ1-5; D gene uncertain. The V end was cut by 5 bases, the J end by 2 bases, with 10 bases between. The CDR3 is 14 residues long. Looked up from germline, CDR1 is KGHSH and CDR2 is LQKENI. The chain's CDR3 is CASSNEGGNQPQHF. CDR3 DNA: TGTGCCAGCTCAAATGAGGGTGGCAATCAGCCCCAGCATTTT.

Here the CDR3 DNA reads TGTGCCAGCGGCGGGGACAGGGGCGGTCAGCCCCAGCATTTT. This encodes CASGGDRGGQPQHF. The chain employs TRBV27 and TRBJ1-5; 10 bases agree with TRBD1. The CDR3 extends over 14 amino acids. Germline V CDR1 and CDR2: MNHEY, SMNVEV (reference sequence). With 8 bases clipped from V and 6 bases from J, the junction kept 7 bases outside the gene matches.

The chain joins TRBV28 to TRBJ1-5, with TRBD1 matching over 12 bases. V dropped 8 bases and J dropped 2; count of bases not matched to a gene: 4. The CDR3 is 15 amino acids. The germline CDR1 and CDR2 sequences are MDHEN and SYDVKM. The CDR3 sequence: CASGTGGEGNQPQHF. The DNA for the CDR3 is TGTGCCAGCGGGACAGGGGGCGAGGGCAATCAGCCCCAGCATTTT. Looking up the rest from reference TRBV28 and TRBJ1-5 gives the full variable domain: DVKVTQSSRYLVKRTGEKVFLECVQDMDHENMFWYRQDPGLGLRLIYFSYDVKMKEKGDIPEGYSVSREKKERFSLILESASTNQTSMYLCASGTGGEGNQPQHFGDGTRLSIL.

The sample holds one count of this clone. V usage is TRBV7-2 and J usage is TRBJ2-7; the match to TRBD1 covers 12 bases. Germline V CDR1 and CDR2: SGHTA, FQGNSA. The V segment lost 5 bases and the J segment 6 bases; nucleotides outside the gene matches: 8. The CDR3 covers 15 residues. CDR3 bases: TGTGCCAGCAGCCCGGGGGGACAGGGGGCCGGCGAGCAGTACTTC. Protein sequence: CASSPGGQGAGEQYF.

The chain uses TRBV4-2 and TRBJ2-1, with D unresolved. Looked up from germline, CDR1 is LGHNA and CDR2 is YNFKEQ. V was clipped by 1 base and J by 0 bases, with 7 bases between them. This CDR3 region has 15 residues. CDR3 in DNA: TGTGCCAGCAGCCAAGGTCTCGGCTCCTACAATGAGCAGTTCTTC. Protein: CASSQGLGSYNEQFF.

This CDR3 is CASSGGTSGRIGELFF. For the CDR3, the DNA is TGTGCCAGCAGCGGAGGGACTAGCGGGAGAATCGGGGAGCTGTTTTTT. V and J are TRBV7-2 and TRBJ2-2, with 14 bases lining up with TRBD2. With V trimmed by 5 bases and J by 7 bases, 6 bases remained unmatched. The CDR3 sequence is 16 residues long. CDR1 is SGHTA and CDR2 is FQGNSA in the germline V gene.

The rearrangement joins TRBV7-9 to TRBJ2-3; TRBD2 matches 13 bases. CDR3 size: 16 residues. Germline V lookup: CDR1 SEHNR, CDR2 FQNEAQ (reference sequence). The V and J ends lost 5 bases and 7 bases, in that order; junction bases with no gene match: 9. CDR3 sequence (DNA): TGTGCCAGCAGCCCTACAAGACTAGCGGGGGGAAATACGCAGTATTTT. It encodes CASSPTRLAGGNTQYF.

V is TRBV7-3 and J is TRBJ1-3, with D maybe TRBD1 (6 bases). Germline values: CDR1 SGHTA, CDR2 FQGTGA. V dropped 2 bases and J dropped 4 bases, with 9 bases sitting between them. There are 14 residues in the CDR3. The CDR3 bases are TGTGCCAGCAGCTTAGGGGGCTCCGGAAACACCATATATTTT. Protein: CASSLGGSGNTIYF.

Here the CDR3 reads CASSHPPLAGKPPYEQYF. As DNA, the CDR3 is TGTGCCAGCAGCCATCCCCCGCTAGCGGGGAAACCTCCCTACGAGCAGTACTTC. This chain links TRBV28 with TRBJ2-7, with TRBD2 identical over 9 bases. The CDR3 contains 18 residues. Germline CDR1 MDHEN, CDR2 SYDVKM. The trim removed 6 bases at V and 2 bases at J, leaving 17 bases unmatched.

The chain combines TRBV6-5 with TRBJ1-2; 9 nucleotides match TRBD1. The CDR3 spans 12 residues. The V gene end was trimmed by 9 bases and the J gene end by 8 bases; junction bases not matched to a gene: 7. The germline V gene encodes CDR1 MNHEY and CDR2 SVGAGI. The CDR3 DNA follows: TGTGCCAGTTACAGGGGGCAAGACGGCTACACCTTC. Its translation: CASYRGQDGYTF.

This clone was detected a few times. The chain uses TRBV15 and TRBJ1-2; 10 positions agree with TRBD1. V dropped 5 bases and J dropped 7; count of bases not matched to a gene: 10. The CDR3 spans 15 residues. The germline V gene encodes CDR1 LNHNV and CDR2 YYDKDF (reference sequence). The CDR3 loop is CATSGSGQGYRGYTF. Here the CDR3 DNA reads TGTGCCACCAGCGGTTCGGGACAGGGGTACCGTGGCTACACCTTC.

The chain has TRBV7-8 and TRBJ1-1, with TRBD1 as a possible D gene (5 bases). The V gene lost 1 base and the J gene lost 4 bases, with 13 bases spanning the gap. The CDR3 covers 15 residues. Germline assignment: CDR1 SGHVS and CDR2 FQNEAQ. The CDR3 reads CASSLVTFTGTEAFF. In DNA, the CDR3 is TGTGCCAGCAGCTTAGTCACGTTTACAGGCACTGAAGCTTTCTTT.